This T cell receptor (beta chain) was identified during a study of cytomegalovirus exposure and HLA in healthy donors. This clone was counted ten times or more. Its cognate antigen is unknown. Primers: 60 Vbeta forward and 13 Jbeta reverse. This table comes from immunoSEQ multiplex PCR, and its TCRdb copy is limited to in-frame clones, with some not included. The table includes 90,000 to 150,000 clones, roughly 60% detected once. General study results and limits: Most CMV-associated TCR beta chains appeared HLA-restricted in a later analysis.

The sample taken for sequencing was PBMCs. The receptor's source is a man in his forties in good health and CMV-seropositive.

The CDR3 sequence: CASSLPTEAFF. Written as DNA, the CDR3 is TGTGCCAGCAGTCTCCCCACTGAAGCTTTCTTT. V and J are TRBV28 and TRBJ1-1; D not resolved. This CDR3 is built from 11 residues. Between the trimmed V and J ends, which lost 5 bases and 4 bases, there was a span of 5 bases. Germline values: CDR1 MDHEN, CDR2 SYDVKM.